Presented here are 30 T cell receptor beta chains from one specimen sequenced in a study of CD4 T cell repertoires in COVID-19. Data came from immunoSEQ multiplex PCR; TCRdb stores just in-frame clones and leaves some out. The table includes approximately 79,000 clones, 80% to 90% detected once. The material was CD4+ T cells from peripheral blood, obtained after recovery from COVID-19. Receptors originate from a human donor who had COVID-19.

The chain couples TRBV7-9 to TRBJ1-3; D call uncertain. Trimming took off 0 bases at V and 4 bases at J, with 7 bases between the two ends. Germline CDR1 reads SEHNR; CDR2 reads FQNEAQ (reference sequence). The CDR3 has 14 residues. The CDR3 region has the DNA TGTGCCAGCAGCTTAGCGGAGGGAGGAAACACCATATATTTT. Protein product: CASSLAEGGNTIYF.

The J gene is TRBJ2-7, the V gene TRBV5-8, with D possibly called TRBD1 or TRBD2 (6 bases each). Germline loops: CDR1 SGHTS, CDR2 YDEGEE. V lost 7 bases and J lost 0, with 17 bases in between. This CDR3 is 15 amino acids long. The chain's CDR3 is CASPPWTGASYEQYF. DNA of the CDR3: TGTGCCAGCCCCCCGTGGACGGGGGCCTCCTACGAGCAGTACTTC.

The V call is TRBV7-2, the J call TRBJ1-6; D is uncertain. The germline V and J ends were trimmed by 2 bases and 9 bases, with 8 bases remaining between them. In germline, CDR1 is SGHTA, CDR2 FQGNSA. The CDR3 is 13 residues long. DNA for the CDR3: TGTGCCAGCAGCTTACAGTTAATTTCACCCCTCCACTTT. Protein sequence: CASSLQLISPLHF.

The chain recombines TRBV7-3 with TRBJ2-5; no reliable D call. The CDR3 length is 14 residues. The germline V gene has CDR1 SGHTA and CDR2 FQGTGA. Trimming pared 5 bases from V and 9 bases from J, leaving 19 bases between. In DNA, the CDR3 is TGTGCCAGCAGCGTCGAGATGGGCCAGCCTCCCCAGTACTTC. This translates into CASSVEMGQPPQYF.

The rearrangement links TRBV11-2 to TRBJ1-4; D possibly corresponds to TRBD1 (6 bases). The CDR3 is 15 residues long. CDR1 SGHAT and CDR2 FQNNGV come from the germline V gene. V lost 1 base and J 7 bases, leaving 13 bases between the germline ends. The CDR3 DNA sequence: TGTGCCAGCAGCTTAGTAGGGGGGGTCGGTGAAAAACTGTTTTTT. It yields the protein CASSLVGGVGEKLFF.

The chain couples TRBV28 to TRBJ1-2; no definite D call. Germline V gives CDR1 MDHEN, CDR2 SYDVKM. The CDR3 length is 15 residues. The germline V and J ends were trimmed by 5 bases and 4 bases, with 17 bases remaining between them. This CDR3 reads CASSPKGLAGYGYTF. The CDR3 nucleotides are TGTGCCAGCAGTCCTAAAGGACTAGCCGGCTATGGCTACACCTTC.

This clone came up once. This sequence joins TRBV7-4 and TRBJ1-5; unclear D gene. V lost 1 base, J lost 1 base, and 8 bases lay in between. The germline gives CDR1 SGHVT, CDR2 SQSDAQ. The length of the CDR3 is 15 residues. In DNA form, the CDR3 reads TGTGCCAGCAGCTTAGGGGGTTGCAGCAATCAGCCCCAGCATTTT. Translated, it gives CASSLGGCSNQPQHF.

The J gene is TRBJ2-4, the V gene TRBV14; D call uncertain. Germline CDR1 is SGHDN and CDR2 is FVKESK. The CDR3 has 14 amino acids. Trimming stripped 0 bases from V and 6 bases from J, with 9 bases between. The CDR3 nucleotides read TGTGCCAGCAGCCAAGAAAGTAGGTTAAACATTCAGTACTTC. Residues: CASSQESRLNIQYF. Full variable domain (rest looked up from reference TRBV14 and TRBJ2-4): EAGVTQFPSHSVIEKGQTVTLRCDPISGHDNLYWYRRVMGKEIKFLLHFVKESKQDESGMPNNRFLAERTGGTYSTLKVQPAELEDSGVYFCASSQESRLNIQYFGAGTRLSVL.

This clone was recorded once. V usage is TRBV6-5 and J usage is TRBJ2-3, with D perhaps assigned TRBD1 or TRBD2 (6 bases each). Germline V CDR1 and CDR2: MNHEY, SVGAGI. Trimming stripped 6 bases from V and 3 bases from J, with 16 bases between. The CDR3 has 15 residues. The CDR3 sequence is CASRAGGSGTDTQYF. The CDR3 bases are TGTGCCAGCAGGGCCGGGGGCAGTGGTACAGATACGCAGTATTTT.

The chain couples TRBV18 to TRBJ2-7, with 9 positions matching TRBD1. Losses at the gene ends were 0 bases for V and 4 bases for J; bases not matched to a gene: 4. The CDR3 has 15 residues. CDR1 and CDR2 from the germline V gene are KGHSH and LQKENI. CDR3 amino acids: CASSPPGTGTYEQYF. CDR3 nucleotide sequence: TGTGCCAGCTCACCACCCGGGACAGGGACTTACGAGCAGTACTTC. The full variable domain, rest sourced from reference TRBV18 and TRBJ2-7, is NAGVMQNPRHLVRRRGQEARLRCSPMKGHSHVYWYRQLPEEGLKFMVYLQKENIIDESGMPKERFSAEFPKEGPSILRIQQVVRGDSAAYFCASSPPGTGTYEQYFGPGTRLTVT.

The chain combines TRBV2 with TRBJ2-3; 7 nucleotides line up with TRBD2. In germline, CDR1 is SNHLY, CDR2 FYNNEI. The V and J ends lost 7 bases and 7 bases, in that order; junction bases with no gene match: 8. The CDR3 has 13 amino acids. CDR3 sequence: CASTGGEGHTQYF. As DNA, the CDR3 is TGTGCCAGCACTGGGGGGGAGGGGCATACGCAGTATTTT. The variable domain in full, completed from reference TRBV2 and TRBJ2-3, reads EPEVTQTPSHQVTQMGQEVILRCVPISNHLYFYWYRQILGQKVEFLVSFYNNEISEKSEIFDDQFSVERPDGSNFTLKIRSTKLEDSAMYFCASTGGEGHTQYFGPGTRLTVL.

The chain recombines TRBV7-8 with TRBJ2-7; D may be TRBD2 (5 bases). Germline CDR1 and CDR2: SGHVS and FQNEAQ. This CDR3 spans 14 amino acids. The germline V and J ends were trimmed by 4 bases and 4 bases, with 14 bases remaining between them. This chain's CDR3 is CASSSQVRGYEQYF. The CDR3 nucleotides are TGTGCCAGCAGCTCCCAGGTACGCGGGTACGAGCAGTACTTC. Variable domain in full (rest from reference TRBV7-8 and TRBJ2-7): GAGVSQSPRYKVAKRGQDVALRCDPISGHVSLFWYQQALGQGPEFLTYFQNEAQLDKSGLPSDRFFAERPEGSVSTLKIQRTQQEDSAVYLCASSSQVRGYEQYFGPGTRLTVT.

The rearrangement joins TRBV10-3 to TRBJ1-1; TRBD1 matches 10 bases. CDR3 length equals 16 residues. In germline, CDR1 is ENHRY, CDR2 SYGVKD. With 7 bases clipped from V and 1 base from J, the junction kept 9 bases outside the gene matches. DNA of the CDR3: TGTGCCATCAAAGGGGACAGGGGCTCTTGGAACACTGAAGCTTTCTTT. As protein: CAIKGDRGSWNTEAFF.

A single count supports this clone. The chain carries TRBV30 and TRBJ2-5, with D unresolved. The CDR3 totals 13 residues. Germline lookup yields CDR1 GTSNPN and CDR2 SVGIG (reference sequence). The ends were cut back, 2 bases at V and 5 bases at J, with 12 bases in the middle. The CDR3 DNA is TGTGCCTGGAGTATTAGAACTCGGGAGACCCAGTACTTC. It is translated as CAWSIRTRETQYF. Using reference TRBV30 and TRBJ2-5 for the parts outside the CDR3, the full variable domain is SQTIHQWPATLVQPVGSPLSLECTVEGTSNPNLYWYRQAAGRGLQLLFYSVGIGQISSEVPQNLSASRPQDRQFILSSKKLLLSDSGFYLCAWSIRTRETQYFGPGTRLLVL.

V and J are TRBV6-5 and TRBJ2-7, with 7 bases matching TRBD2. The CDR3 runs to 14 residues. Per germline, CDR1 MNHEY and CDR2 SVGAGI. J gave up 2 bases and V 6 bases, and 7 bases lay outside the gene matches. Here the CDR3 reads CASRGRGGTYEQYF. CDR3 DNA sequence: TGTGCCAGCAGGGGCCGCGGGGGTACCTACGAGCAGTACTTC.

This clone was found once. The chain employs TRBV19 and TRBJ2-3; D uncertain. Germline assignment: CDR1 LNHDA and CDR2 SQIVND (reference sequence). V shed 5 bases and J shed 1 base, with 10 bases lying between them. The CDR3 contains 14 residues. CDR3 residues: CASSPNYRTDTQYF. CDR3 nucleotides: TGTGCCAGTAGTCCAAATTACCGCACAGATACGCAGTATTTT.

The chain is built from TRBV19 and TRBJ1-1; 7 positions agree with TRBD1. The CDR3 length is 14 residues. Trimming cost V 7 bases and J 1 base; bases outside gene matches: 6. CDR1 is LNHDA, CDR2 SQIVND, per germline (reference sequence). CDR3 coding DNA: TGTGCCAGTATTGACAGGGAGGGGAACACTGAAGCTTTCTTT. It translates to CASIDREGNTEAFF.

CDR3 bases: TGTGCCAGTAGTATAATCCCTAAAGAAGGTCAGCCCCAGCATTTT. It specifies CASSIIPKEGQPQHF. This chain uses TRBV19 with TRBJ1-5; D ambiguous. Germline CDR1 reads LNHDA; CDR2 reads SQIVND (reference sequence). The CDR3 length is 15 residues. With 2 bases removed from V and 6 bases from J, the gap between germline ends came to 14 bases.

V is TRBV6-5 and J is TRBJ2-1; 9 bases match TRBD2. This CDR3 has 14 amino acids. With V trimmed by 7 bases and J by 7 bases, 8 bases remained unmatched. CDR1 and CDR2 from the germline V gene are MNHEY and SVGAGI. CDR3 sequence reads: CASKIAGARNEQFF. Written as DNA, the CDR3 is TGTGCCAGCAAGATAGCGGGAGCGCGAAATGAGCAGTTCTTC.

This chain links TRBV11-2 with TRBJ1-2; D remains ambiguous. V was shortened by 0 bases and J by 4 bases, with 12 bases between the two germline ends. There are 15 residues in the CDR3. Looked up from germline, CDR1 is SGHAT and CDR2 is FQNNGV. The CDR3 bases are TGTGCCAGCAGCTTAGAATTTGAAGTAGGCTATGGCTACACCTTC. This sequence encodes CASSLEFEVGYGYTF. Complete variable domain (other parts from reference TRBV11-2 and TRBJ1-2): EAGVAQSPRYKIIEKRQSVAFWCNPISGHATLYWYQQILGQGPKLLIQFQNNGVVDDSQLPKDRFSAERLKGVDSTLKIQPAKLEDSAVYLCASSLEFEVGYGYTFGSGTRLTVV.

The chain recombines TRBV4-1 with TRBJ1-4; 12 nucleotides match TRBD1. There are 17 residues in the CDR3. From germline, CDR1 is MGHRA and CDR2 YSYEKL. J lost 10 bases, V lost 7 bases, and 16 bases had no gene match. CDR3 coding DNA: TGCGCCAGCAACCTTCCGGGACAGGGGGCGATTGGAGGAAAACTGTTTTTT. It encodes CASNLPGQGAIGGKLFF.

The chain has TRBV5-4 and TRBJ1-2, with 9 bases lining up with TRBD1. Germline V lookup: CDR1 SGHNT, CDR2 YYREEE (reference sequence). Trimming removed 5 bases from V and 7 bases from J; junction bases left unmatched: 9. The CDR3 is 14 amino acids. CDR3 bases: TGTGCCAGCAGTCCGGACAGGGGAGCAGGTGGCTACACCTTC. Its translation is CASSPDRGAGGYTF.

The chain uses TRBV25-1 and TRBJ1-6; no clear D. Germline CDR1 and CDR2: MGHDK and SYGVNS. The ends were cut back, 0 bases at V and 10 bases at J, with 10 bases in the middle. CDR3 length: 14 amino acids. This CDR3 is CASSEYNGGSPLHF. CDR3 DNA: TGTGCCAGCAGTGAATATAATGGCGGCTCACCCCTCCACTTT.

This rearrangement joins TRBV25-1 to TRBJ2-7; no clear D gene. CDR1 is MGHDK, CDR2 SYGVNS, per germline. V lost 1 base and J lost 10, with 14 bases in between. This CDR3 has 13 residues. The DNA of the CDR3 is TGTGCCAGCAGTGAATGGGCTTCTGACCTTCAGTACTTC. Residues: CASSEWASDLQYF.

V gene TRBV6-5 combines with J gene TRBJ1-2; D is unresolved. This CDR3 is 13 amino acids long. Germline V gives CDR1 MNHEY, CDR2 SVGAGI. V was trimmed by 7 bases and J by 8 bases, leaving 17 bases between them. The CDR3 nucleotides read TGTGCCAGCACTACCAGGACTTTAGAGGGCTACACCTTC. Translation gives CASTTRTLEGYTF.

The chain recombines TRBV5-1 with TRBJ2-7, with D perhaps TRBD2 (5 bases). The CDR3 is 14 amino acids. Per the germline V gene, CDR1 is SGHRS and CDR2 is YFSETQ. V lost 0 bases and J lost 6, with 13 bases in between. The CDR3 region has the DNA TGCGCCAGCAGCTTGGAGGGCGGGCCGCGCGAGCAGTACTTC. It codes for CASSLEGGPREQYF.

The CDR3 nucleotides are TGTGCCAGCAGTTTAAGTCTTAACAGGCAGCCCCAGCATTTT. Translating it yields CASSLSLNRQPQHF. This chain joins TRBV28 and TRBJ1-5; D is possibly TRBD1 (5 bases). Germline V gene sequence: CDR1 MDHEN, CDR2 SYDVKM. With 2 bases removed from V and 7 bases from J, the gap between germline ends came to 12 bases. The CDR3 contains 14 residues. Together with reference TRBV28 and TRBJ1-5, the CDR3 gives the full variable domain: DVKVTQSSRYLVKRTGEKVFLECVQDMDHENMFWYRQDPGLGLRLIYFSYDVKMKEKGDIPEGYSVSREKKERFSLILESASTNQTSMYLCASSLSLNRQPQHFGDGTRLSIL.

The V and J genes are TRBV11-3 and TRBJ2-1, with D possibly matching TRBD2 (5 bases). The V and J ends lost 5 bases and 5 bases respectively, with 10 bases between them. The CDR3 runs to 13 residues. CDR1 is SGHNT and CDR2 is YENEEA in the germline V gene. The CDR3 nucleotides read TGTGCCAGCAGCCCGAGCGGAAACAATGAGCAGTTCTTC. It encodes CASSPSGNNEQFF.

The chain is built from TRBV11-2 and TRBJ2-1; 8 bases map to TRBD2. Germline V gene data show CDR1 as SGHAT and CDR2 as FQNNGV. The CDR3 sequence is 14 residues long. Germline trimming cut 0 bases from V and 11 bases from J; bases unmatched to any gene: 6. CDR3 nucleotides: TGTGCCAGCAGCTTAGAGGGACTAGTCACTAAGCAGTTCTTC. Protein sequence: CASSLEGLVTKQFF.

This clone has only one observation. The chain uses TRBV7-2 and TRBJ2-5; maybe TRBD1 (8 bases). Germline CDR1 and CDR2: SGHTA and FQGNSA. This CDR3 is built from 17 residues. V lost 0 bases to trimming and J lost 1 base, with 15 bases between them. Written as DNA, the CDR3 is TGTGCCAGCAGCTTAGCGCGGGGGACAGGTTTCCAAGAGACCCAGTACTTC. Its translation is CASSLARGTGFQETQYF. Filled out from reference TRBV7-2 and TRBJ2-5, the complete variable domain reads GAGVSQSPSNKVTEKGKDVELRCDPISGHTALYWYRQSLGQGLEFLIYFQGNSAPDKSGLPSDRFSAERTGGSVSTLTIQRTQQEDSAVYLCASSLARGTGFQETQYFGPGTRLLVL.